Listed below are T cell receptor beta chains from one sample, sequenced in a study of T cell repertoires in cytomegalovirus infection. Their antigen targets remain unknown. TCRdb re-analysed the reads in MiXCR, keeping a single row per CDR3 protein. The data contain about 400,000 distinct CDR3 sequences, roughly 34% of them seen just once; the ten biggest clones take up around an eighth. Sequenced here: cultured PBMCs, sampled from culture after CMV antigen stimulation. These receptors were collected from a human donor in good health (CMV status not recorded). Some clones in this sample may be carry-over from other donors' samples. Both conserved end residues are part of each CDR3. The D gene is left open where the match is weak. Clone size is shown for a subset of rows, as once, few, many or a class of expanded clone.

>TRBJ2-7|TRBV27|TRBD2|15|few
TGTGCCAGCAGAGTGACGGGGACTATAACCCACGAGCAGTACTTC
CASRVTGTITHEQYF
>TRBJ1-5|TRBV6-6|.|17|once
TGTGCCAGCAGTCCGGGACGTTTGCGGGATAGCAATCAGCCCCAGCATTTT
CASSPGRLRDSNQPQHF
>TRBJ1-1|TRBV7-6|.|15|many
TGTGCCAGCAGCTTATCGAGGACAGCGAACACTGAAGCTTTCTTT
CASSLSRTANTEAFF
>TRBJ1-5|TRBV4-1|.|15|few
TGCGCCAGCAGCCAAGAACCGTATAGCAATCAGCCCCAGCATTTT
CASSQEPYSNQPQHF
>TRBJ2-1|TRBV7-2|TRBD2|19|many
TGTGCCAGCAGCTTAAGCGGGGCCCCGAGACTAGCGGGAATGAATGAGCAGTTCTTC
CASSLSGAPRLAGMNEQFF
>TRBJ2-3|TRBV6-2/TRBV6-3|.|16|few
TGTGCCAGCAGTTACTCGAGTGGCGGGCACACAGATACGCAGTATTTT
CASSYSSGGHTDTQYF
>TRBJ2-1|TRBV24-1|TRBD2|16|.
TGTGCCACCAGTGAGTGGACTAGCGACTCCTACAATGAGCAGTTCTTC
CATSEWTSDSYNEQFF
>TRBJ1-4|TRBV5-5|TRBD1|15|many
TGTGCCAGCAGCACAGGGGAGGGGACCAATGAAAAACTGTTTTTT
CASSTGEGTNEKLFF
>TRBJ1-6|TRBV27|.|14|few
TGTGCCAGCAGTTTGTCCAGACAAAATTCACCCCTCCACTTT
CASSLSRQNSPLHF
>TRBJ1-2|TRBV10-2|.|14|.
TGCGCCAGCAGTGAGTCTGGCAGGAACTATGGCTACACCTTC
CASSESGRNYGYTF
>TRBJ2-6|TRBV7-9|.|18|.
TGTGCCAGCAGCTTAGCGGGAACAGCCCGCTCTGGGGCCAACGTCCTGACTTTC
CASSLAGTARSGANVLTF
>TRBJ1-5|TRBV6-2/TRBV6-3|.|15|few
TGTGCCAGCAGGTCGACAGCAACGGGCAATCAGCCCCAGCATTTT
CASRSTATGNQPQHF
>TRBJ1-1|TRBV7-2|.|13|few
TGTGCCAGCAGCCGACAGGCGCCCGATGAAGCTTTCTTT
CASSRQAPDEAFF
>TRBJ1-1|TRBV6-6|.|15|.
TGTGCCAGCAGTGAGTTGCAGGGGATAAGCACTGAAGCTTTCTTT
CASSELQGISTEAFF
>TRBJ2-7|TRBV18|.|15|few
TGTGCCAGCTCACCACCGACCGGGACAATGTACGAGCAGTACTTC
CASSPPTGTMYEQYF
>TRBJ1-4|TRBV15|.|16|.
TGTGCCACCAGCACCACCCTAGGACAGCTGAGAGAAAAACTGTTTTTT
CATSTTLGQLREKLFF
>TRBJ2-3|TRBV2|.|14|.
TGTGCCAGCAGTGAAGACTCAAACACAGATACGCAGTATTTT
CASSEDSNTDTQYF
>TRBJ2-1|TRBV7-2|.|16|many
TGTGCCAGCAGCCTCACGGGGGACAGCTCCTACAATGAGCAGTTCTTC
CASSLTGDSSYNEQFF
>TRBJ2-1|TRBV28|TRBD2|12|.
TGTGCCAGCAGCCAGGGACTAGCGGAGCAGTTCTTC
CASSQGLAEQFF
>TRBJ2-3|TRBV11-3|TRBD2|15|.
TGTGCCAGCAGCTCCGGGGCTAGCGGAGTTCGTACGCAGTATTTT
CASSSGASGVRTQYF
>TRBJ1-6|TRBV25-1|.|13|.
TGTGCCAGCAGAGGCCCCTATAATTCACCCCTCCACTTT
CASRGPYNSPLHF
>TRBJ2-3|TRBV24-1|.|16|.
TGTGCCACCAGCCCTAGGGGAGGCTCGAGCACAGATACGCAGTATTTT
CATSPRGGSSTDTQYF
>TRBJ2-2|TRBV7-6|.|15|few
TGTGCTAGCAGCCTCAGTTTACCGGGCTCCGGGGAGCTGTTTTTT
CASSLSLPGSGELFF
>TRBJ2-1|TRBV19|TRBD2|17|.
TGTGCCAGTAGTATCGACGAGGGACTAGCGGGGATCAATGAGCAGTTCTTC
CASSIDEGLAGINEQFF
>TRBJ2-6|TRBV7-2|.|16|.
TGTGCCAGCAGCTTAGATGGGTTCTCTGGGGCCAACGTCCTGACTTTC
CASSLDGFSGANVLTF
>TRBJ2-7|TRBV5-1|TRBD2|14|few
TGCGCCAGCAGCTCCCAGGGAGGGTCCTACGAGCAGTACTTC
CASSSQGGSYEQYF
>TRBJ1-2|TRBV6-5|.|13|once
TGTGCCAGTAAAGACATTTTCTCGAATGGCTACACCTTC
CASKDIFSNGYTF
>TRBJ2-7|TRBV20-1|TRBD2|18|.
TGCAGTGCTCTTCACCCGGGACTAGCGGGATCCCGTCACTACGAGCAGTACTTC
CSALHPGLAGSRHYEQYF
>TRBJ2-5|TRBV10-2|.|16|.
TGCGCCAGCAGTCATATCATCCGAATCGGGCGCGAGACCCAGTACTTC
CASSHIIRIGRETQYF
>TRBJ1-1|TRBV6-5|.|11|.
TGTGCCAGCAGTCACAGGGCTGAAGCTTTCTTT
CASSHRAEAFF
>TRBJ2-5|TRBV25-1|TRBD1|15|.
TGTGCCAGCAGCGAATTCGGGACAGCTCAAGAGACCCAGTACTTC
CASSEFGTAQETQYF
>TRBJ1-2|TRBV7-2|.|13|few
TGTGCCAGCAGCTTAGGAGGGGACTGGGGCTACACCTTC
CASSLGGDWGYTF
>TRBJ1-2|TRBV5-4|.|15|.
TGTGCCAGCAGCTTGTTCGGGATAACTAACTATGGCTACACCTTC
CASSLFGITNYGYTF
>TRBJ2-3|TRBV25-1|.|15|.
TGTGCCAGCAGTGAAGGGCGGGGAGTCACAGATACGCAGTATTTT
CASSEGRGVTDTQYF
>TRBJ1-5|TRBV11-2|.|14|.
TGTGCCAGCAGCTTAGGGGGAGGCTTGCAGCCCCAGCATTTT
CASSLGGGLQPQHF
>TRBJ2-1|TRBV27|.|16|.
TGTGCCAGCCGGATCCTAAGCGGTGACTCCTACAATGAGCAGTTCTTC
CASRILSGDSYNEQFF
>TRBJ2-3|TRBV20-1|TRBD1|15|once
TGCAGTGCGATCCTGGACAGGCCGAGCACAGATACGCAGTATTTT
CSAILDRPSTDTQYF
>TRBJ2-2|TRBV6-6|.|15|few
TGTGCCAGCAGTATCAGGGGAGTGAACACCGGGGAGCTGTTTTTT
CASSIRGVNTGELFF
>TRBJ2-3|TRBV6-2/TRBV6-3|.|13|.
TGTGCCAGCGGCTATTCGACGGGGCGCACGCAGTATTTT
CASGYSTGRTQYF
>TRBJ1-1|TRBV25-1|.|12|.
TGTGCCAGCGCTAGACTGAGCACTGAAGCTTTCTTT
CASARLSTEAFF
>TRBJ1-5|TRBV7-2|.|15|few
TGTGCCAGCAGTTCAGTCGTCAATAGCAATCAGCCCCAGCATTTT
CASSSVVNSNQPQHF
>TRBJ2-5|TRBV7-9|TRBD2|15|few
TGTGCCAGCAGCTCGTACGGGAGGGCCCAAGAGACCCAGTACTTC
CASSSYGRAQETQYF
>TRBJ1-3|TRBV15|.|17|few
TGTGCCACCAGCAGAGATTCGGGATACGACTCTGGAAACACCATATATTTT
CATSRDSGYDSGNTIYF